This T cell receptor beta chain was recorded in a study of identical twins. Study-level findings and limits: Within twin pairs, the out-of-frame alpha sequences they shared showed excess low generation probability. Fewer insertions marked abundant cord blood beta clonotypes; young adult naive trended weakly, memory not at all.

About this clonotype: The antigen is not known.

TCRdb recomputed calls from the 5' RACE reads with MiXCR, one row per CDR3 protein. The sample lists more than 1.5 million distinct CDR3 sequences; roughly 35% were seen once. Unmatched junction bases numbered 9, after V lost 6 bases and J lost 4 bases. CDR3 length equals 14 residues. In germline, CDR1 is DFQATT, CDR2 SNEGSKA (reference sequence). The rearrangement links TRBV20-1 to TRBJ2-7, with TRBD2 matching 10 bases. Sequenced: cord blood. The source of this sequence is a newborn girl in good health. In nucleotides, the CDR3 is TGCAGTGCGGAGCGGGGGGGCCCTAGGTACGAGCAGTACTTC. Translated: CSAERGGPRYEQYF.